This T cell receptor (beta chain) was profiled in a study of T cell clusters in autoimmune cytopenias. One tube held mixed TRB-A and TRB-B primer pools for touch-down PCR. From its re-call of the multiplex PCR reads, TCRdb lists each CDR3 protein once, without DNA. The ten most abundant clones cover around 4.4% of a sample with 9,500 to 11,000 distinct CDR3 sequences. Some 38,000 genome equivalents of blood DNA were amplified for TRB. The sample was also linked to a second study, of T cell repertoires in aging, cancer and after chemotherapy.

Source material: peripheral blood. The TCR originated in a human donor in good health.

The CDR3 protein is CSARGGDESGELFF. The chain is built from TRBV20-1 and TRBJ2-2; there is no DNA to check the TCRdb D call of TRBD1. Germline CDR1 reads DFQATT; CDR2 reads SNEGSKA (reference sequence). This CDR3 region has 14 residues.